These 16 T cell receptor beta chains originate from one sample sequenced in a study of prognosis after radiotherapy for stage I lung cancer. The authors amplified TCR beta CDR3 from genomic DNA using two-round multiplex PCR. Round-one PCR had primers specific to each TRBV and TRBJ gene. A single record per CDR3 protein comes from TCRdb applying MiXCR to the multiplex PCR reads. This table holds roughly 13,000 distinct CDR3 sequences, about 32% found once. The sample was PBMCs, taken before or after stereotactic body radiation therapy (not recorded which). The origin of the receptors is a donor over 45 with non-small cell lung cancer.

As concerns this clonotype: Given a far larger clone just one base away, this is likely a sequencing read error. The chain joins TRBV12-3 or TRBV12-4 to TRBJ2-1; D is uncertain. With 7 bases removed from V and 5 bases from J, the gap between germline ends came to 15 bases. This CDR3 has 14 amino acids. The CDR3 region has the DNA TGTGCCAGCACCTTGGGCGGTGTCCACAATGAGCAGTTCTTC. This sequence encodes CASTLGGVHNEQFF.

This clonotype was counted many times. This sequence joins TRBV6-5 and TRBJ1-5, with D unresolved. The CDR3 extends over 15 amino acids. V dropped 0 bases and J dropped 2 bases, with 8 bases sitting between them. CDR1 is MNHEY and CDR2 is SVGAGI in the germline V gene. This chain's CDR3 is CASSYSITGNQPQHF. The CDR3 DNA reads TGTGCCAGCAGTTACTCAATAACCGGCAATCAGCCCCAGCATTTT.

This clonotype was picked up many times. The V gene is TRBV7-2, the J gene TRBJ2-2, with TRBD2 matching over 7 bases. The trim removed 4 bases at V and 8 bases at J, leaving 16 bases unmatched. Germline assignment: CDR1 SGHTA and CDR2 FQGNSA. The CDR3 runs to 17 residues. Written as DNA, the CDR3 is TGTGCCAGCAGCTCGATCCCCGTGGGGAGGGTGGTGGGGGAGCTGTTTTTT. It encodes CASSSIPVGRVVGELFF. The whole variable domain, remainder taken from reference TRBV7-2 and TRBJ2-2, is GAGVSQSPSNKVTEKGKDVELRCDPISGHTALYWYRQSLGQGLEFLIYFQGNSAPDKSGLPSDRFSAERTGGSVSTLTIQRTQQEDSAVYLCASSSIPVGRVVGELFFGEGSRLTVL.

This clonotype has a count of ten or more. This sequence joins TRBV6-1 and TRBJ2-5; no definite D call. The germline gives CDR1 MNHNS, CDR2 SASEGT. This CDR3 spans 13 amino acids. V was cut by 4 bases and J by 2 bases, with 8 bases left in between. CDR3 nucleotides: TGTGCCAGCAGTGCAGTTGAACAAGAGACCCAGTACTTC. Encoded protein: CASSAVEQETQYF.

This clonotype has ten or more counts. The J gene is TRBJ2-1, the V gene TRBV19; 11 bases are a match to TRBD2. This CDR3 is 16 amino acids long. In germline, CDR1 is LNHDA, CDR2 SQIVND (reference sequence). With 5 bases clipped from V and 2 bases from J, the junction kept 5 bases outside the gene matches. This CDR3 is CASSEGSGGAYNEQFF. CDR3 nucleotides: TGTGCCAGTAGTGAGGGTAGCGGGGGGGCCTACAATGAGCAGTTCTTC. The complete variable domain, with remaining parts taken from reference TRBV19 and TRBJ2-1, reads DGGITQSPKYLFRKEGQNVTLSCEQNLNHDAMYWYRQDPGQGLRLIYYSQIVNDFQKGDIAEGYSVSREKKESFPLTVTSAQKNPTAFYLCASSEGSGGAYNEQFFGPGTRLTVL.

With regard to this clonotype: One junction end does not reproduce the germline sequence, and a read error may be involved. The J gene is TRBJ2-1, the V gene TRBV6-9; D perhaps matches TRBD2 (5 bases). The CDR3 has 15 amino acids. CDR1 MNHGY and CDR2 SVAAGI come from the germline V gene. The CDR3 reads CACSYSGVPVNEQFF. The CDR3 DNA sequence: TGTGCCTGCAGTTACTCCGGGGTACCGGTCAATGAGCAGTTCTTC.

This clonotype has ten or more counts. V gene TRBV19 combines with J gene TRBJ1-2; D is ambiguous. Looked up from germline, CDR1 is LNHDA and CDR2 is SQIVND (reference sequence). V was trimmed by 1 base and J by 2 bases, leaving 11 bases between them. The CDR3 is 15 amino acids. The CDR3 loop reads CASSIGRSGNYGYTF. For the CDR3, the DNA is TGTGCCAGTAGTATAGGTAGGAGCGGAAACTATGGCTACACCTTC.

As to this clonotype: The likely explanation is a read error, given a far larger clone one base away. The chain couples TRBV6-8 to TRBJ2-7; TRBD1 matches at 10 bases. The CDR3 totals 15 residues. Germline loops: CDR1 MNHGY, CDR2 SAAAGT. CDR3: CASNPGQGFSYEKYF. The CDR3 nucleotides read TGTGCCAGCAATCCGGGACAGGGGTTTTCCTACGAGAAGTACTTC.

With respect to this clonotype: This probably arose from a read error, given a far larger clone one base away. CDR3 sequence (DNA): TGTGCCAGCAGTTTCGGGCCAGCAAAATCCTACGAGCAGTACTTC. Translation gives CASSFGPAKSYEQYF. The J gene is TRBJ2-7, the V gene TRBV28; no clear D. From germline, CDR1 is MDHEN and CDR2 SYDVKM. Trimming cost V 3 bases and J 1 base, with 13 bases left between them. The CDR3 is 15 amino acids. The entire variable domain, with the rest obtained from reference TRBV28 and TRBJ2-7, is as follows: DVKVTQSSRYLVKRTGEKVFLECVQDMDHENMFWYRQDPGLGLRLIYFSYDVKMKEKGDIPEGYSVSREKKERFSLILESASTNQTSMYLCASSFGPAKSYEQYFGPGTRLTVT.

This clonotype was found many times. The gene calls are TRBV5-6 and TRBJ1-6; D is ambiguous. Trimming shortened V by 4 bases and J by 5 bases, and 13 bases separated the two germline ends. CDR1 is SGHDT, CDR2 YYEEEE, per germline. The CDR3 is 15 amino acids. As DNA, the CDR3 is TGTGCCAGCAGCGTTCTTTGGCAAAATAATTCACCCCTCCACTTT. Translating gives CASSVLWQNNSPLHF.

This clonotype is judged medium-sized. This sequence joins TRBV28 and TRBJ1-1; D ambiguous. V was clipped by 10 bases and J by 5 bases, with 14 bases between them. Germline V gene data show CDR1 as MDHEN and CDR2 as SYDVKM. The CDR3 loop spans 12 amino acids. The CDR3 here is CATRVGGTEAFF. The CDR3 region has the DNA TGTGCCACCAGAGTAGGCGGGACTGAAGCTTTCTTT.

A note on this clonotype: At one end the junction does not follow the germline gene, possibly because of a read error. V gene TRBV15 combines with J gene TRBJ1-1; TRBD1 is a possible D gene (5 bases). Germline CDR1 reads LNHNV; CDR2 reads YYDKDF (reference sequence). The CDR3 contains 11 residues. DNA of the CDR3: TGTGCCACCAGCAAGGGGACTGAAACTTTCTTT. This sequence encodes CATSKGTETFF. The full variable domain, in which reference TRBV15 and TRBJ1-1 provide the parts outside the CDR3, is DAMVIQNPRYQVTQFGKPVTLSCSQTLNHNVMYWYQQKSSQAPKLLFHYYDKDFNNEADTPDNFQSRRPNTSFCFLDIRSPGLGDTAMYLCATSKGTETFFGQGTRLTVV.

The sample holds many counts of this clonotype. The chain is built from TRBV6-1 and TRBJ1-4; TRBD1 matches at 7 bases. The germline V gene encodes CDR1 MNHNS and CDR2 SASEGT. The CDR3 loop spans 15 amino acids. J lost 3 bases, V lost 6 bases, and 7 bases had no gene match. The CDR3 coding sequence is TGTGCCAGCAGCTCCGACAGGGAGGCTAATGAAAAACTGTTTTTT. This translates into CASSSDREANEKLFF.

There are many counts of this clonotype. The chain joins TRBV5-6 to TRBJ2-2; D call uncertain. V was cut by 2 bases and J by 3 bases, with 8 bases left in between. CDR1 and CDR2 from the germline V gene are SGHDT and YYEEEE. CDR3 length: 14 residues. CDR3 sequence (DNA): TGTGCCAGCAGCTTATTAATAGACACCGGGGAGCTGTTTTTT. Protein: CASSLLIDTGELFF.

V and J are TRBV19 and TRBJ2-6; TRBD1 might be the D (5 bases). V was clipped by 4 bases and J by 2 bases, with 12 bases between them. The CDR3 is 16 amino acids. Germline-derived CDR1 and CDR2 are LNHDA and SQIVND (reference sequence). The CDR3 loop is CASSKSTETGANVLTF. DNA of the CDR3: TGTGCCAGTAGTAAGTCGACAGAAACTGGGGCCAACGTCCTGACTTTC.

This clonotype is labeled medium-sized. The CDR3, as DNA: TGTGCCAGCAGTTTAGCGGAGACCGGGGAGCTGTTTTTT. Its translation is CASSLAETGELFF. The chain uses TRBV12-3 or TRBV12-4 and TRBJ2-2; no clear D. V lost 0 bases to trimming and J lost 5 bases, with 4 bases between them. The CDR3 length is 13 residues.